The T cell receptor beta chain described here comes from a study of long-term antiretroviral therapy in people with HIV. Study-level information: It was about a decade after the earliest samples that the 2015 immediate-ART recommendation appeared.

Study-wide results and caveats: The range of CDR3 lengths in HIV repertoires proved narrower than that found in controls. Post-ART diversity increased but stayed below transplant donor controls.

People in the study who had HIV all got their treatment in the United States. As for this clone: Its target is not known.

This was the immunoSEQ v3.0 assay at survey level. Using immunoSEQ multiplex PCR, the repertoire was profiled, and TCRdb retains in-frame clones only, with some absent. The table shows 25,000 to 35,000 clones, with 94% occurring only once. The sequencing here drew on unsorted PBMCs, taken about 7.4 years after starting antiretroviral therapy. This clonotype originated in a man in his forties or fifties with HIV.

The CDR3 reads CAWGTNSGNTIYF. DNA of the CDR3: TGTGCCTGGGGGACCAACTCTGGAAACACCATATATTTT. The chain links TRBV30 to TRBJ1-3; the D gene is possibly TRBD1 (5 bases). There are 13 residues in the CDR3. The V end was cut by 5 bases, the J end by 0 bases, with 8 bases between. Germline loops: CDR1 GTSNPN, CDR2 SVGIG (reference sequence).